This paragraph covers one T cell receptor (beta chain) sequence. This sample was included in a study of blood T cell repertoires in COVID-19. About the study: Collection of acute and convalescent COVID-19 samples took place in the United States, Italy and Spain.

The J segment lost 6 bases and the V segment lost 5 bases, leaving 6 bases of the junction unmatched. The CDR3 is 13 residues long. CDR1 is MGHDK, CDR2 SYGVNS, per germline. Profiling relied on immunoSEQ multiplex PCR, and the TCRdb table lists in-frame clones only, not all of them. The sample consists of about 100,000 clones, about 77% of them appearing once. The clonotype originates from a woman aged 70-85 years with acute or convalescent COVID-19. What was sequenced was peripheral blood. The chain is built from TRBV25-1 and TRBJ1-2; 7 bases are shared with TRBD1. The CDR3 loop is CASSLQGTDGYTF. The CDR3, as DNA: TGTGCCAGCAGTTTACAGGGGACAGATGGCTACACCTTC.